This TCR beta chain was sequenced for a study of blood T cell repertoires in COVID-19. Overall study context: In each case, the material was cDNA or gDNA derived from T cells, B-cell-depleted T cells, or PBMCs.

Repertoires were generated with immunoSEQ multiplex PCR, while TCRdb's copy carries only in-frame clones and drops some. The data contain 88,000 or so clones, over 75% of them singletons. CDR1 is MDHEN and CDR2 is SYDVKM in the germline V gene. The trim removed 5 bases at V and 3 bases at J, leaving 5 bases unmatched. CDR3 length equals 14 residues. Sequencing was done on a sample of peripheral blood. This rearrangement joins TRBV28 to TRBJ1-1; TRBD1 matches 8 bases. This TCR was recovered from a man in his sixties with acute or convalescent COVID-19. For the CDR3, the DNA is TGTGCCAGCAGTCTTCGACAGGGGTACACTGAAGCTTTCTTT. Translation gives CASSLRQGYTEAFF.